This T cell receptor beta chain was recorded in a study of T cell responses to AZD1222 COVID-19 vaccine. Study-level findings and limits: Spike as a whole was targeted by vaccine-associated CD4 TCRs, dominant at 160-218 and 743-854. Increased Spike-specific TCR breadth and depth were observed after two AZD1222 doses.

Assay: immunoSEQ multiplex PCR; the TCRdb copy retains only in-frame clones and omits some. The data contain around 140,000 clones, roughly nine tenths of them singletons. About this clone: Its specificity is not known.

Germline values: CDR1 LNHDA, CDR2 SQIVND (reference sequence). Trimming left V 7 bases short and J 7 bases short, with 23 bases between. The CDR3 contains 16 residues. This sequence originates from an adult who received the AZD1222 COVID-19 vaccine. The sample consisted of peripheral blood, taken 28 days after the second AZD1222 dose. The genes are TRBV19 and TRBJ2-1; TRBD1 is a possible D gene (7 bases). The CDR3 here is CASTIPQGGAKNEQFF. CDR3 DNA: TGTGCCAGTACTATTCCTCAGGGGGGAGCAAAGAATGAGCAGTTCTTC.